This entry is about one T cell receptor (beta chain). Its specific antigen is unknown. Per-base qualities were not stored, and no clone one base away is much larger. The record originates from a study of T cells after yellow fever vaccination (dated by TCRdb to about 2019). Broadly, across the study: The SMART-Seq v4 Ultra Low Input RNA kit was used to prepare libraries from fractions with low cell numbers. To follow T-cell clones before and after both primary and booster YFV17D yellow fever vaccination, bulk TCR alpha and beta repertoires underwent longitudinal sequencing. Two healthy male donors made up the cohort, one aged 18 to 30 years and the other aged 30 to 40 years. Blood was drawn at multiple timepoints before and after primary and secondary immunization, with bulk PBMC replicates and cell subsets isolated.

Interpreted using the paper, the treatment or condition label stands for: live attenuated yellow fever vaccine strain. A standard Ficoll-Paque protocol was used to isolate PBMCs from peripheral blood. CD4 and CD8 T-cell fractions were isolated with Dynabeads CD4 and CD8 positive selection kits. TriZol was used to extract RNA from bulk PBMCs, CD4 and CD8 fractions, and dextramer-positive and dextramer-negative fractions. Trimming takes 4 bases off V and 5 bases off J; junction bases not matched to a gene: 9. The CDR3 spans 15 residues, from the cysteine through the phenylalanine. Left in the record is the CDR3 DNA by itself, 45 bases read in frame from the first base. Per the germline V gene, LGHNA is the CDR1 and YSLEER is the CDR2. Study-wide conclusions, independent of this receptor: A small share of clonotypes occurred in both CD4 and CD8 compartments, likely arising from convergent recombination. FACS-sorted repertoires could contain abundant contaminating clonotypes from the bulk population, so computational filtering was required. Most clones expanded after primary vaccination (around 96% of CD4 and approximately 90% of CD8) were re-detected after the booster, suggesting that broad memory maintenance occurred. The secondary T-cell response was weaker than the primary response but faster, peaking on day 5 instead of day 15. Because the study included only a couple of donors, the extent to which the findings can be generalized is limited.

Synthesis of TCR cDNA relied on 5'RACE template switching, a step that introduced a universal primer site along with unique molecular identifiers. Priming for cDNA synthesis came from both the TCR alpha and TCR beta constant segments. Library amplification involved two PCR steps, and the second step added sample barcodes and sequencing adapters. Libraries were sequenced on Illumina HiSeq 2500 (2x100 bp) or NovaSeq (2x150 bp). The authors' pipeline ran thus. MIGEC handled demultiplexing of reads and collapsing into UMI consensus sequences, while MiXCR performed V(D)J alignment. Vaccine-responding clonotypes were defined with edgeR using replicate PBMC samples, requiring FDR below 0.01 and a log2 fold change above 5 up to day 15. Bulk clonotypes were assigned CD4 or CD8 identity according to which sequenced CD4 or CD8 repertoire held them at higher abundance. TCRdb trimmed the raw reads at Q25, called clones with MiXCR and kept productive beta chains. Identical CDR3 proteins give one entry, which carries the most common genes and DNA. These V and J calls rely on TCRdb rather than the paper's analysis. This sample holds around 250,000 distinct CDR3 sequences; 6.9% were observed only once. In total, the top ten clones hold about 0.9% of the sample.

This chain is built from TRBV4-3 and TRBJ2-7, and 9 bases in between align with TRBD1. The source of this sequence is a man under 40 who received the YFV17D yellow fever vaccine. Sequenced material: CD4+ T cells sorted from PBMCs, taken 15 days after the yellow fever booster vaccination. The sequenced DNA is TGCGCCAGCAGCCCCGAGCCGGGACAGGGTAACGAGCAGTACTTC. It specifies CASSPEPGQGNEQYF.